These T cell receptor beta chains were read from a single sample in a study of high-grade serous ovarian cancer treatment subgroups. The table came from immunoSEQ multiplex PCR; TCRdb's copy has only in-frame clones and leaves some out. The top ten hold around 17% of the sample, which has 4,500 or so clones, roughly three quarters seen once. Sequencing was carried out using tumor tissue. These receptors all stem from a human donor with high-grade serous ovarian cancer. Each CDR3 is given with its conserved first and last residue. The D gene is left open where the match is weak. Part of the rows lack a size; the others show once, few, many or a class for expanded clones.

CDR3 | DNA | V | D | J | size
CASSIDRQRETQYF | TGTGCCAGTAGTATAGATCGACAGCGGGAGACCCAGTACTTC | TRBV19 | NA | TRBJ2-5 | NA
CASSESISGKADTQYF | TGCGCCAGCAGTGAATCCATTAGCGGGAAAGCAGATACGCAGTATTTT | TRBV10-1 | TRBD2 | TRBJ2-3 | NA
CASSTTGVGTGELFF | TGTGCCAGCAGCACGACAGGGGTTGGCACCGGGGAGCTGTTTTTT | TRBV7-9 | TRBD1 | TRBJ2-2 | NA
CASSPRGGPDQPQHF | TGTGCCAGCAGTCCCAGGGGGGGCCCCGATCAGCCCCAGCATTTT | TRBV10-3 | TRBD1 | TRBJ1-5 | once
CASSSDRVWSGYTF | TGTGCCAGCAGCTCGGACAGGGTTTGGAGTGGCTACACCTTC | TRBV7-6 | TRBD1 | TRBJ1-2 | few
CASSPGFGNTEAFF | TGTGCCAGCAGCCCCGGGTTTGGGAACACTGAAGCTTTCTTT | TRBV6-5 | NA | TRBJ1-1 | NA
CASSRTAGGEQFF | TGTGCCAGCAGCCGGACTGCCGGGGGGGAGCAGTTCTTC | TRBV4-2 | TRBD2 | TRBJ2-1 | NA
CASSQVRAGGYEQYF | TGCGCCAGCAGCCAAGTAAGGGCGGGGGGTTACGAGCAGTACTTC | TRBV4-1 | TRBD2 | TRBJ2-7 | once
CASSELVAGGTGELFF | TGCGCCAGCAGTGAATTGGTAGCGGGCGGCACCGGGGAGCTGTTTTTT | TRBV10-1 | TRBD2 | TRBJ2-2 | few
CASSLWRGPDNEKLFF | TGTGCCAGCAGCTTATGGAGGGGACCAGACAATGAAAAACTGTTTTTT | TRBV11-2 | NA | TRBJ1-4 | NA
CASSSGDPYWGNEQFF | TGTGCCAGTAGTTCCGGGGACCCTTATTGGGGGAATGAGCAGTTCTTC | TRBV19 | NA | TRBJ2-1 | NA
CASSQGGGTNEKLFF | TGCGCCAGCAGCCAAGGGGGGGGTACTAATGAAAAACTGTTTTTT | TRBV4-3 | NA | TRBJ1-4 | NA
CASSELASTDTQYF | TGTGCCAGCAGTGAGCTAGCGAGCACAGATACGCAGTATTTT | TRBV2 | NA | TRBJ2-3 | NA
CASSYSGAVNQPQHF | TGTGCCAGCAGTTACTCAGGGGCTGTAAATCAGCCCCAGCATTTT | TRBV6-5 | NA | TRBJ1-5 | NA
CASSLEGGMTGNTIYF | TGTGCCAGCAGCTTAGAAGGGGGCATGACTGGAAACACCATATATTTT | TRBV7-9 | TRBD1 | TRBJ1-3 | once
CASSRGGNTEAFF | TGTGCCAGTAGTCGGGGGGGTAACACTGAAGCTTTCTTT | TRBV19 | NA | TRBJ1-1 | NA
CAWTRGGPPLHF | TGTGCCTGGACCAGGGGCGGGCCACCCCTCCACTTT | TRBV30 | NA | TRBJ1-6 | NA
CASRTSKGTWGTGELFF | TGTGCCAGCAGAACTTCCAAAGGGACCTGGGGCACCGGGGAGCTGTTTTTT | TRBV27 | NA | TRBJ2-2 | NA
CASSIDRGGTEAFF | TGTGCCAGTAGTATCGACAGGGGTGGCACTGAAGCTTTCTTT | TRBV19 | TRBD1 | TRBJ1-1 | once
CASSLVGGGRELFF | TGCGCCAGCAGCTTGGTTGGGGGCGGCAGGGAGCTGTTTTTT | TRBV5-1 | NA | TRBJ2-2 | NA
CASSIQGAGNEQFF | TGTGCCAGTAGTATCCAGGGGGCAGGCAATGAGCAGTTCTTC | TRBV19 | TRBD1 | TRBJ2-1 | NA
CASSLRVEAFF | TGTGCCAGCAGCTTACGTGTTGAAGCTTTCTTT | TRBV7-9 | NA | TRBJ1-1 | NA